What follows are 17 T cell receptor beta chains derived from one specimen sequenced in a study of T cell responses to AZD1222 COVID-19 vaccine. This table comes from immunoSEQ multiplex PCR, and its TCRdb copy is limited to in-frame clones, with some not included. The sample records roughly 96,000 clones, roughly 90% being singletons. The sample in question was peripheral blood, obtained on day 0 of AZD1222 vaccination. The receptors originated from an adult in good health.

This chain uses TRBV7-2 with TRBJ2-5; D remains unclear. The V end lost 5 bases, the J end lost 3 bases, and 13 bases lay between the germline ends. The CDR3 is 14 amino acids. Germline loops: CDR1 SGHTA, CDR2 FQGNSA. CDR3 DNA: TGTGCCAGCAGCGGCGGTAGAGTGGAAGAGACCCAGTACTTC. Its translation is CASSGGRVEETQYF. Drawing the rest from reference TRBV7-2 and TRBJ2-5, the complete variable domain is GAGVSQSPSNKVTEKGKDVELRCDPISGHTALYWYRQSLGQGLEFLIYFQGNSAPDKSGLPSDRFSAERTGGSVSTLTIQRTQQEDSAVYLCASSGGRVEETQYFGPGTRLLVL.

This chain uses TRBV6-2 or TRBV6-3 with TRBJ2-3; 9 bases map to TRBD2. Germline V lookup: CDR1 MNHEY, CDR2 SVGEGT. The CDR3 length is 17 residues. The V segment lost 5 bases and the J segment 9 bases; nucleotides outside the gene matches: 18. Here the CDR3 reads CASSGGRAGGWLGTQYF. CDR3 DNA sequence: TGTGCCAGCAGTGGGGGTCGAGCGGGAGGATGGTTGGGGACGCAGTATTTT.

The chain combines TRBV28 with TRBJ1-2; 8 nucleotides align to TRBD1. The V gene end was trimmed by 7 bases and the J gene end by 8 bases; junction bases not matched to a gene: 12. The length of the CDR3 is 14 residues. CDR1 is MDHEN and CDR2 is SYDVKM in the germline V gene. The CDR3: CASTPRGAGGGYTF. Written as DNA, the CDR3 is TGTGCCAGCACCCCACGCGGGGCAGGGGGCGGCTACACCTTC.

The chain uses TRBV28 and TRBJ2-7; D is undetermined. Germline CDR1 and CDR2: MDHEN and SYDVKM. The CDR3 has 12 amino acids. Trimming removed 4 bases from V and 7 bases from J, with 11 bases in between. This chain's CDR3 is CASSSPSREQYF. In nucleotides, the CDR3 is TGTGCCAGCAGTTCCCCGTCTAGGGAGCAGTACTTC. Full variable domain (remainder filled in from reference TRBV28 and TRBJ2-7): DVKVTQSSRYLVKRTGEKVFLECVQDMDHENMFWYRQDPGLGLRLIYFSYDVKMKEKGDIPEGYSVSREKKERFSLILESASTNQTSMYLCASSSPSREQYFGPGTRLTVT.

J is TRBJ1-3 and V is TRBV29-1, with TRBD1 matching 10 bases. The trim removed 7 bases at V and 3 bases at J, leaving 3 bases unmatched. Germline CDR1 SQVTM, CDR2 ANQGSEA. The CDR3 loop spans 13 amino acids. CDR3 protein: CSADRGDGNTIYF. The CDR3 nucleotides are TGCAGCGCGGACAGGGGGGATGGAAACACCATATATTTT.

V is TRBV14 and J is TRBJ1-2, with D unresolved. Germline-derived CDR1 and CDR2 are SGHDN and FVKESK. Trimming removed 3 bases at V and 4 bases at J, with 9 bases between. The CDR3 runs to 13 residues. The CDR3 coding sequence is TGTGCCAGCAGCCATGATGAAGGCTATGGCTACACCTTC. Translated: CASSHDEGYGYTF. The full variable domain, with the rest looked up from reference TRBV14 and TRBJ1-2, is EAGVTQFPSHSVIEKGQTVTLRCDPISGHDNLYWYRRVMGKEIKFLLHFVKESKQDESGMPNNRFLAERTGGTYSTLKVQPAELEDSGVYFCASSHDEGYGYTFGSGTRLTVV.

The chain couples TRBV4-2 to TRBJ1-6, with 7 bases lining up with TRBD1. V lost 5 bases, J lost 4 bases, and 2 bases stayed unmatched. In germline, CDR1 is LGHNA, CDR2 YNFKEQ. This CDR3 spans 14 amino acids. The CDR3 DNA reads as TGTGCCAGCAGCACGACAGGGTATAATTCACCCCTCCACTTT. Translation: CASSTTGYNSPLHF.

This clone has just one count. The rearrangement links TRBV6-5 to TRBJ2-7; 14 nucleotides align to TRBD2. The CDR3 runs 13 residues. V was pared by 8 bases and J by 6 bases, with 3 bases of the junction left unmatched. Germline V gene data show CDR1 as MNHEY and CDR2 as SVGAGI. The CDR3 DNA follows: TGTGCCAGCCGACTAGCGGGAGGGTCCGAGCAGTACTTC. The encoded protein is CASRLAGGSEQYF.

The genes are TRBV4-1 and TRBJ2-7; D gene uncertain. This CDR3 contains 14 residues. Deletions cut 0 bases from V and 3 bases from J, with 9 bases between. Per the germline V gene, CDR1 is MGHRA and CDR2 is YSYEKL. CDR3 loop: CASSQEGQNYEQYF. The CDR3 bases are TGCGCCAGCAGCCAAGAAGGGCAGAACTACGAGCAGTACTTC.

V and J are TRBV29-1 and TRBJ2-7; 8 bases match TRBD2. V was pared by 4 bases and J by 9 bases, with 11 bases of the junction left unmatched. The CDR3 has 13 residues. Germline-derived CDR1 and CDR2 are SQVTM and ANQGSEA. This chain's CDR3 is CSVVAGGGEGQYF. DNA of the CDR3: TGCAGCGTTGTTGCGGGAGGCGGTGAGGGGCAGTACTTC.

This clone has more than one count but fewer than ten. V and J are TRBV11-2 and TRBJ2-7, with 8 bases matching TRBD1. Looked up from germline, CDR1 is SGHAT and CDR2 is FQNNGV. J lost 3 bases, V lost 5 bases, and 6 bases had no gene match. CDR3 size: 14 residues. CDR3: CASSATGVIYEQYF. The CDR3, as DNA: TGTGCCAGCAGCGCGACAGGGGTAATCTACGAGCAGTACTTC.

The chain employs TRBV5-5 and TRBJ2-7, with 13 bases fitting TRBD2. The trim removed 2 bases at V and 5 bases at J, leaving 19 bases unmatched. This CDR3 has 20 amino acids. Per the germline V gene, CDR1 is SGHKS and CDR2 is YYEKEE (reference sequence). The CDR3 bases are TGTGCCAGCAGCTTTTGGGGCACCGGGACAGGACTAGCGGGAGTCGACGAGCAGTACTTC. Protein: CASSFWGTGTGLAGVDEQYF.

The chain joins TRBV3-1 (or the pseudogene TRBV3-2) to TRBJ2-7, with D possibly TRBD1 on 5 matching bases. Germline V lookup: CDR1 LGHDT, CDR2 YNNKEL (reference sequence). CDR3 length equals 16 residues. V lost 4 bases and J lost 0, with 16 bases in between. As DNA, the CDR3 is TGTGCCAGCAGCCTCACGTGGGGCACGAGCTCCTACGAGCAGTACTTC. Translation: CASSLTWGTSSYEQYF.

The rearrangement uses TRBV5-1 and TRBJ1-1; no definite D call. Germline loops: CDR1 SGHRS, CDR2 YFSETQ. The CDR3 totals 14 residues. The V and J ends lost 3 bases and 0 bases respectively, with 9 bases between them. CDR3 coding DNA: TGCGCCAGCAGCTCTACAGCGATGAACACTGAAGCTTTCTTT. Its translation is CASSSTAMNTEAFF.

The J gene is TRBJ1-1, the V gene TRBV7-9; D gene unclear. The CDR3 consists of 13 residues. Between the trimmed V and J ends, which lost 1 base and 14 bases, there was a span of 17 bases. CDR1 and CDR2 (germline): SEHNR, FQNEAQ (reference sequence). The CDR3 region has the DNA TGTGCCAGCAGCTTAGTGGCGGGCACTGAATCCTTCTTT. Translation: CASSLVAGTESFF.

V gene TRBV7-8 combines with J gene TRBJ2-1, with D tentatively TRBD1 (6 bases). Trimming stripped 4 bases from V and 10 bases from J, with 11 bases between. Looked up from germline, CDR1 is SGHVS and CDR2 is FQNEAQ. The CDR3 is 12 amino acids. Here the CDR3 reads CASSSRTGEQFF. The CDR3 region has the DNA TGTGCCAGCAGCTCAAGAACAGGGGAGCAGTTCTTC.

This clone was observed a single time. The chain employs TRBV28 and TRBJ2-7; D remains ambiguous. Germline V gene data show CDR1 as MDHEN and CDR2 as SYDVKM. V lost 4 bases and J lost 4, with 11 bases in between. The CDR3 covers 13 residues. The CDR3 DNA sequence: TGTGCCAGCAGTTCCGGGCGGAGATACGAGCAGTACTTC. This gives the protein CASSSGRRYEQYF. Together with reference TRBV28 and TRBJ2-7, the CDR3 gives the full variable domain: DVKVTQSSRYLVKRTGEKVFLECVQDMDHENMFWYRQDPGLGLRLIYFSYDVKMKEKGDIPEGYSVSREKKERFSLILESASTNQTSMYLCASSSGRRYEQYFGPGTRLTVT.